This note documents a single TCR beta chain sequence. Germline V gene data show CDR1 as SGDLS and CDR2 as YYNGEE. V dropped 4 bases and J dropped 0 bases, with 13 bases sitting between them. The CDR3 runs 15 residues. The sample belongs to a study of technical replicates of blood from a handful of donors. Here immunoSEQ multiplex PCR was the method, and the copy in TCRdb shows in-frame clones only, minus some. The table lists around 50,000 clones, roughly 95% of them singletons, with 0.39% in the top ten. The rearrangement uses TRBV9 and TRBJ1-2; weak D call: TRBD1 (5 bases). Sequenced sample: T cells isolated from PBMCs. The TCR comes from a human donor in good health. As DNA, the CDR3 is TGTGCCAGCAGCCCCAGGCAGACAGCTAACTATGGCTACACCTTC. This codes for CASSPRQTANYGYTF.